This T cell receptor (beta chain) was captured by sequencing in a study of regulatory T cells in long-lasting Graves disease (dated by TCRdb to about 2021). With regard to the full study: Patients with newly diagnosed Graves' disease had been on antithyroid drugs for under 3 months. Persistent Graves' disease patients were compared with newly diagnosed Graves' disease patients by peripheral blood TCR sequencing and RNA sequencing. The study was registered as a clinical trial and conducted in China. A total of around 35 samples underwent TCR sequencing, from about 13 patients with persistent Graves' disease and some 20 patients with newly diagnosed Graves' disease.

V drops 5 bases and J drops 9 bases, leaving 14 bases in between. Inclusive of the bounding cysteine and phenylalanine, the CDR3 is 13 residues long. The retained sequence is limited to the CDR3, 39 bases, with the frame set at the first base. Taken from the germline V gene, the CDR1 and CDR2 loops are MGHDK and SYGVNS. Library construction relied on multiplex PCR. Sequencing relied on an Illumina HiSeq 4000. To build TCR beta libraries, CDR3 regions were amplified by Arm-PCR using iRepertoire HTBI primers. PCR products were gel purified before sequencing. The published analysis was carried out like this. Across samples, 55 to 80 TRBV and approximately 15 TRBJ segments were identified and used for gene usage analysis of CDR3 amino acid clonotypes. COPE and FqMerger were used to merge the filtered high-quality paired reads into contigs. BLAST was used to align contigs to the IMGT TRBV, TRBD and TRBJ reference genes, and CDR3 was defined following IMGT. Any clonotype with a frequency above 0.1% was classified as a highly expanded clone. Shannon entropy served as the measure of repertoire diversity, while the Gini coefficient captured V-J evenness. A clonotype was considered public if more than one individual shared it. Clones were called with MiXCR by TCRdb after fastp trimmed the public reads at Q25, and only in-frame beta chains were retained. One record per CDR3 amino acid sequence lists the most common genes and DNA. It is TCRdb's table, rather than the study itself, that gives the V and J calls and clone size. In this sample the table shows approximately 540,000 distinct CDR3 sequences, approximately 12% of which occur a single time. The ten largest clones represent more than 8% of the sample.

The label giving this sample's time point can be read as: newly diagnosed GD, antithyroid drugs for less than 3 months. RNA was extracted from PBMCs in TRIzol for both TCR sequencing and RNA sequencing. Graves' disease was diagnosed according to American Thyroid Association guidelines. Patients for the study were recruited at an endocrinology department in Xi'an, China. Each patient gave about 10 milliliters of peripheral blood, collected in an EDTA anticoagulant tube. Ficoll Paque Plus density gradient separation was used to isolate PBMCs, and no further T cell sorting was performed. An Agilent 2100 Bioanalyzer and agarose gel were used to assess RNA quality, and a NanoDrop 2000 was used to measure RNA concentration. Results and caveats for the whole study, not just this receptor: Peripheral blood alone was examined, since thyroid tissue, which constituted the primary lesion, could not be accessed. The small sample size was acknowledged by the authors as a limitation that may reduce accuracy. Sequencing and analysis were restricted to the TCR beta chain. A larger number of public clonotypes was shared among persistent patients (about 2,700) than among newly diagnosed patients (approximately 930). Compared with newly diagnosed patients, persistent Graves' disease patients had lower TCR Shannon entropy and fewer highly expanded clones, which suggests clonal expansion. Persistent disease showed preferential use of TRBV28, TRBJ1-2 and TRBJ2-5, whereas newly diagnosed disease favored TRBV20-1 and TRBJ2-1.

Worth noting for this clonotype: What antigen it recognizes has not been identified. There are no base qualities to consult, and no much larger clone falls within one base.

These data are also associated with another study on T cells in Graves' hyperthyroidism and ophthalmopathy. As that second paper reports: Stable Graves' hyperthyroidism was defined as no progression to ophthalmopathy during 18 months of follow-up. Hyperthyroidism patients were newly diagnosed, with disease duration under 2 months, and aged 18 to 65 years. The study excluded patients with uncontrolled infections, other autoimmune diseases, pregnancy or lactation. Clinical symptoms, serum thyroxine and TRAb, thyroid ultrasound, and orbital computed tomography formed the basis for the diagnoses. The first round of RT-PCR for the TCR CDR3 was performed with the HTBI primer set and the Qiagen OneStep RT-PCR kit. Most expanded thyroid clonotypes (frequency above 0.001) were also detected in blood, suggesting blood repertoires may reflect thyroid immune responses. A 13 V-J signature model separated ophthalmopathy from stable hyperthyroidism, with around 91% sensitivity and around 84% specificity in cross-validation and 80%/75% in testing. In validation, progression to ophthalmopathy was predicted by the model with 55% to 71% sensitivity and around 75% specificity, a median of around 5.9 months before onset. To identify distinguishing TCR V-J signatures, a discovery cohort of 100 patients was used, comprising roughly 45 with Graves' ophthalmopathy and some 57 with stable Graves' hyperthyroidism. Prospective prediction of ophthalmopathy was tested in an independent validation cohort of under 20 hyperthyroidism patients and around 16 patients who later progressed to ophthalmopathy. For training and testing, the 100 or so patients in the discovery cohort were randomly divided in a 7:3 ratio. The study also compared thyroid tissue and blood T-cell repertoires from roughly 6 Graves' hyperthyroidism patients. Once sampling was done, hyperthyroidism patients were given methimazole at a starting dose of 30 mg daily, whereas ophthalmopathy patients were given high-dose intravenous methylprednisolone. The libraries were constructed in a second round of multiplex PCR and then size-selected and purified. Sequencing of the libraries was done on an Illumina HiSeq2000 using paired-end 100 bp reads. SOAPnuke was used to process the raw data, throwing out any read that contained adapters or uncalled bases, had a mean Phred below 15, or lacked an exact constant-primer or identifier match. COPE v1.2.5 was used to merge high-quality paired reads, and clonotypes were defined as unique nucleotide sequences. MiTCR v1.1 was used to align the clonotypes against IMGT TRBV, TRBD and TRBJ reference segments. The analysis was restricted to V-J combinations with a frequency above 0.0001, which together covered roughly 99% of the repertoires. The TCS score was defined as F50 (clonal expansion) divided by E x V (chaos), with BLOSUM62-based TCRdist calculated between CDR3 peptides within each V-J. Welch's t-statistics and random forest reduced some 510 V-J features to around 14, which were used in a naive Bayes classifier (R e1071). No statistical method was used to fix the sample size in advance, and group allocation was not hidden from the investigators. The paper describes TCR Vbeta CDR3 sequencing of 140 or so peripheral blood samples, made up of some 42 ophthalmopathy patients, approximately 73 hyperthyroidism patients and 17 progressor patients.

The rearranged segments are TRBV25-1 and TRBJ2-1, and the D gene may be TRBD2, 6 bases matching. The sample in question was peripheral blood mononuclear cells (PBMCs), obtained at new diagnosis, from a patient treated with antithyroid drugs. The source of this sequence is a woman aged 25 to 39 with Graves disease. Donor details come from another sample of the same person, matched by shared clones. The base sequence is TGTGCCAGCAGTCTACCAGGCGGGACTGAGCAGTTCTTC. It codes for CASSLPGGTEQFF.